These 10 T cell receptor beta chains were sequenced from one sample in a study of shared clonotypes between healthy human individuals. Only in-frame clones appear in the TCRdb table, and some are missing; sequencing was by immunoSEQ multiplex PCR. The sample lists roughly 2 million clones, 95% occurring once. Sequenced: naive CD4+ T cells sorted from blood. Subset indicated: CD45RA+ positively selected. These receptor sequences come from a man between 18 and 29 years old in good health.

The rearrangement joins TRBV7-2 to TRBJ1-6; TRBD1 matches at 9 bases. This CDR3 comprises 15 residues. Germline trimming cut 4 bases from V and 6 bases from J; bases unmatched to any gene: 4. From germline, CDR1 is SGHTA and CDR2 FQGNSA. The CDR3, as DNA: TGTGCCAGCAGCTGGGGACAGGGAACTAATTCACCCCTCCACTTT. It encodes CASSWGQGTNSPLHF. Based on the CDR3 plus reference TRBV7-2 and TRBJ1-6, the full variable domain is GAGVSQSPSNKVTEKGKDVELRCDPISGHTALYWYRQSLGQGLEFLIYFQGNSAPDKSGLPSDRFSAERTGGSVSTLTIQRTQQEDSAVYLCASSWGQGTNSPLHFGNGTRLTVT.

The rearrangement uses TRBV2 and TRBJ1-2; D call uncertain. Trimming took 8 bases from V and 8 from J, leaving 15 bases between them. Germline CDR1 and CDR2: SNHLY and FYNNEI. The CDR3 extends over 12 amino acids. CDR3 DNA: TGTGCCAGCTTTGGCTTGCCGGGAGGCTACACCTTC. It encodes CASFGLPGGYTF.

The J gene is TRBJ2-2, the V gene TRBV18; D not certain. This CDR3 is 14 amino acids long. V shed 3 bases and J shed 4 bases, with 9 bases lying between them. The V gene's germline CDR1 is KGHSH and CDR2 LQKENI. The CDR3 loop is CASSPYSGTGELFF. The CDR3 DNA reads as TGTGCCAGCTCACCTTATAGTGGCACCGGGGAGCTGTTTTTT. The whole variable domain, filled in from reference TRBV18 and TRBJ2-2, reads NAGVMQNPRHLVRRRGQEARLRCSPMKGHSHVYWYRQLPEEGLKFMVYLQKENIIDESGMPKERFSAEFPKEGPSILRIQQVVRGDSAAYFCASSPYSGTGELFFGEGSRLTVL.

This clone was seen once. The rearrangement uses TRBV30 and TRBJ1-1, with D possibly matching TRBD1 (6 bases). The CDR3 covers 14 residues. The V end was cut by 3 bases, the J end by 3 bases, with 14 bases between. Looked up from germline, CDR1 is GTSNPN and CDR2 is SVGIG (reference sequence). CDR3 in amino acids: CAWSLRRGDTEAFF. CDR3 sequence (DNA): TGTGCCTGGAGCCTCAGGAGGGGGGACACTGAAGCTTTCTTT.

This chain uses TRBV5-1 with TRBJ1-4, with 7 bases that match TRBD1. This CDR3 has 15 residues. V gave up 3 bases and J gave up 8 bases; unmatched junction bases: 10. Germline values: CDR1 SGHRS, CDR2 YFSETQ. The DNA for the CDR3 is TGCGCCAGCAGCTCTATCGACAGGGAAAACGAAAAACTGTTTTTT. This sequence encodes CASSSIDRENEKLFF. The whole variable domain, filled in from reference TRBV5-1 and TRBJ1-4, reads KAGVTQTPRYLIKTRGQQVTLSCSPISGHRSVSWYQQTPGQGLQFLFEYFSETQRNKGNFPGRFSGRQFSNSRSEMNVSTLELGDSALYLCASSSIDRENEKLFFGSGTQLSVL.

This chain links TRBV7-2 with TRBJ1-4, with D possibly TRBD1 on 5 matching bases. This CDR3 is 16 amino acids long. Germline CDR1 and CDR2: SGHTA and FQGNSA. Trimming left V 5 bases short and J 3 bases short, with 16 bases between. The CDR3 sequence is CASSLGGYEPNEKLFF. As DNA, the CDR3 is TGTGCCAGCAGCCTGGGGGGATACGAGCCTAATGAAAAACTGTTTTTT.

The gene calls are TRBV7-2 and TRBJ2-7; D may be TRBD1 or TRBD2 (5 bases each). Trimming took off 4 bases at V and 3 bases at J, with 16 bases between the two ends. Germline assignment: CDR1 SGHTA and CDR2 FQGNSA. The CDR3 loop spans 15 amino acids. The CDR3 region is CASSYWTGTDYEQYF. In DNA form, the CDR3 reads TGTGCCAGCAGCTACTGGACTGGGACGGACTACGAGCAGTACTTC.

This rearrangement joins TRBV30 to TRBJ2-6, with no clear D. V was clipped by 0 bases and J by 3 bases, with 15 bases between them. Germline-derived CDR1 and CDR2 are GTSNPN and SVGIG (reference sequence). The CDR3 sequence is 17 residues long. The CDR3 DNA reads as TGTGCCTGGAGTGTAAAACGCCAGGTCCTTGGGGCCAACGTCCTGACTTTC. This gives the protein CAWSVKRQVLGANVLTF. The variable domain in full, completed from reference TRBV30 and TRBJ2-6, reads SQTIHQWPATLVQPVGSPLSLECTVEGTSNPNLYWYRQAAGRGLQLLFYSVGIGQISSEVPQNLSASRPQDRQFILSSKKLLLSDSGFYLCAWSVKRQVLGANVLTFGAGSRLTVL.

This clone has just one count. The J gene is TRBJ2-7, the V gene TRBV7-6; no clear D. Trimming stripped 1 base from V and 3 bases from J, with 10 bases between. CDR1 is SGHVS and CDR2 is FNYEAQ in the germline V gene. There are 14 residues in the CDR3. CDR3 loop: CASSLVGQNYEQYF. The CDR3 coding sequence is TGTGCCAGCAGCTTAGTAGGGCAAAACTACGAGCAGTACTTC.

This chain connects TRBV27 to TRBJ1-2; D gene uncertain. This CDR3 has 13 amino acids. The V gene's germline CDR1 is MNHEY and CDR2 SMNVEV (reference sequence). V dropped 6 bases and J dropped 2 bases, with 10 bases sitting between them. In DNA form, the CDR3 reads TGTGCCAGCAGCGGACGGCGGAACTATGGCTACACCTTC. Amino acid sequence: CASSGRRNYGYTF.